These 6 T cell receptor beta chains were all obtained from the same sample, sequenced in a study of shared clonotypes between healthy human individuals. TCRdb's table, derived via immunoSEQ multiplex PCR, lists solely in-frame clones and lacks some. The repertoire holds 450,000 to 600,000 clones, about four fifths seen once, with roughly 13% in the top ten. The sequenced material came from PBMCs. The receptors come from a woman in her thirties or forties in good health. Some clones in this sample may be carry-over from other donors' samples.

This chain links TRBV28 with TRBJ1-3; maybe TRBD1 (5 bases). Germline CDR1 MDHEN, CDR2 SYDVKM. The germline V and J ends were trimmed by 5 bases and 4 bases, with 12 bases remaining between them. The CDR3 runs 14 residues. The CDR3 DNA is TGTGCCAGCAGTAAAGACAGTGAAGGAAACACCATATATTTT. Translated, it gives CASSKDSEGNTIYF.

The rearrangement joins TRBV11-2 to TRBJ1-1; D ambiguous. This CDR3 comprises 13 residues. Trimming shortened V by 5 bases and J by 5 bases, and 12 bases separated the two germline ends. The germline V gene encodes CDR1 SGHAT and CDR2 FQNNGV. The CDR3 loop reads CASSHVWGTEAFF. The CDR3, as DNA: TGTGCCAGCAGCCACGTTTGGGGTACTGAAGCTTTCTTT.

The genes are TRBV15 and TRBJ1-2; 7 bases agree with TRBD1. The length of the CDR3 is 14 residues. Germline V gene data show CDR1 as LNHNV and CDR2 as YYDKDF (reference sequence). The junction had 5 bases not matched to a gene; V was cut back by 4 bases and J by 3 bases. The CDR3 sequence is CATSMLTGYYGYTF. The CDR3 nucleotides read TGTGCCACCAGCATGTTGACAGGGTACTATGGCTACACCTTC.

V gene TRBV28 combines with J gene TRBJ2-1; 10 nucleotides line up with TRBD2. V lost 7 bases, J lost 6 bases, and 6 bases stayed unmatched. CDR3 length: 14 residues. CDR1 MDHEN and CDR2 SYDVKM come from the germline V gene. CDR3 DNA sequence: TGTGCCAGCACCTCTAGCGGGAGCGGCAATGAGCAGTTCTTC. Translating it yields CASTSSGSGNEQFF.

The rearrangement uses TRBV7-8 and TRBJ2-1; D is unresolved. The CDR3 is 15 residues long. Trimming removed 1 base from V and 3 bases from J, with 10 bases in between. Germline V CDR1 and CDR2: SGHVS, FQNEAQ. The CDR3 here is CASSLVGGNYNEQFF. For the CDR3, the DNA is TGTGCCAGCAGCTTAGTAGGCGGAAACTACAATGAGCAGTTCTTC.

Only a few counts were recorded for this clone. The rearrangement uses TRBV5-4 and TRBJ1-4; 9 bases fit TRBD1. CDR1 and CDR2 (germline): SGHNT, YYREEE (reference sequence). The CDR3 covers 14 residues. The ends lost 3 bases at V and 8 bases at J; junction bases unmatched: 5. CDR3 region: CASSSDGQGEKLFF. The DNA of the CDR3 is TGTGCCAGCAGCTCGGACGGACAGGGGGAAAAACTGTTTTTT.